This entry lists 9 T cell receptor beta chains sequenced from one sample in a study of response to subunit inactivated influenza vaccine. TCRdb passed the RT-PCR reads through MiXCR, listing each CDR3 protein once. Here the sample spans about 480,000 distinct CDR3 sequences, roughly 27% being singletons. The specimen was CD4+ T cells sorted from PBMCs, collected about 5 days after vaccination. The receptor source for this set is a man aged 45-65 years who received an inactivated influenza vaccine.

V usage is TRBV10-3 and J usage is TRBJ2-7; TRBD1 aligns across 9 bases. Trimming removed 2 bases from V and 3 bases from J; junction bases left unmatched: 8. The germline V gene encodes CDR1 ENHRY and CDR2 SYGVKD. The CDR3 spans 16 residues. CDR3 sequence (DNA): TGTGCCATCAGTGAGAATACCGGGACAGGGAGCTACGAGCAGTACTTC. Translation gives CAISENTGTGSYEQYF.

There are a few counts of this clonotype. This chain connects TRBV5-1 to TRBJ2-7; 7 bases align to TRBD1. This CDR3 contains 15 residues. V was pared by 0 bases and J by 5 bases, with 8 bases of the junction left unmatched. Germline loops: CDR1 SGHRS, CDR2 YFSETQ. The CDR3 nucleotides are TGCGCCAGCAGCTTGGTGGCAGGGGGTAATCACGAGCAGTACTTC. Translated: CASSLVAGGNHEQYF.

The genes are TRBV5-1 and TRBJ2-5, with D unresolved. Germline assignment: CDR1 SGHRS and CDR2 YFSETQ. The CDR3 contains 13 residues. V lost 7 bases and J 1 base, leaving 11 bases between the germline ends. This CDR3 reads CASCLLSQETQYF. Written as DNA, the CDR3 is TGCGCCAGCTGCCTTCTGAGCCAAGAGACCCAGTACTTC.

This clonotype showed up many times. The rearrangement uses TRBV5-1 and TRBJ2-7; perhaps D is TRBD1 or TRBD2 (5 bases each). V lost 0 bases and J 4 bases, leaving 11 bases between the germline ends. Germline V CDR1 and CDR2: SGHRS, YFSETQ. The CDR3 loop spans 14 amino acids. DNA of the CDR3: TGCGCCAGCAGCTTGGACCTGGGGGTGTACGAGCAGTACTTC. This codes for CASSLDLGVYEQYF.

Of note for this clonotype: A read error is possible here, since a much larger clone lies one base away. J is TRBJ2-1 and V is TRBV6-5, with TRBD2 identical over 13 bases. The CDR3 has 15 residues. Germline-derived CDR1 and CDR2 are MNHEY and SVGAGI. The CDR3 bases are TGTGACAGCAGTCTACTAGCGGGAGGGGGCAATGAGCAGTTCTTC. Protein sequence: CDSSLLAGGGNEQFF.

The chain uses TRBV5-1 and TRBJ2-2, with D maybe TRBD2 (5 bases). The CDR3 runs 17 residues. V lost 4 bases and J 4 bases, leaving 20 bases between the germline ends. In germline, CDR1 is SGHRS, CDR2 YFSETQ. CDR3 coding DNA: TGCGCCAGCAGCCATCAACCGGGAAGGGTGGCCACCGGGGAGCTGTTTTTT. Amino acids: CASSHQPGRVATGELFF.

This clonotype was seen a few times. This rearrangement joins TRBV7-2 to TRBJ1-6; 9 positions agree with TRBD1. The trim removed 5 bases at V and 9 bases at J, leaving 5 bases unmatched. The germline CDR1 and CDR2 sequences are SGHTA and FQGNSA. The CDR3 totals 14 residues. This CDR3 reads CASSQGTGSSPLHF. CDR3 DNA sequence: TGTGCCAGCAGCCAAGGGACAGGGAGTTCACCCCTCCACTTT.

This clonotype was seen only a few times. The genes are TRBV20-1 and TRBJ2-5, with 11 bases that match TRBD2. Trimming cost V 0 bases and J 9 bases; bases outside gene matches: 15. The length of the CDR3 is 17 residues. Germline CDR1 DFQATT, CDR2 SNEGSKA (reference sequence). CDR3 loop: CSARDRASGRTLIAQYF. The CDR3 region has the DNA TGCAGTGCTAGAGATCGGGCTAGCGGGAGGACCCTCATTGCCCAGTACTTC.

This clonotype was observed a few times. The chain combines TRBV20-1 with TRBJ2-2; D is unresolved. CDR3 length equals 14 residues. Trimming took off 6 bases at V and 2 bases at J, with 13 bases between the two ends. CDR1 DFQATT and CDR2 SNEGSKA come from the germline V gene (reference sequence). The CDR3 DNA reads as TGCAGTGCGTCGATGCTAAGCAACACCGGGGAGCTGTTTTTT. Its protein product is CSASMLSNTGELFF.